The rows below give T cell receptor beta chains drawn from one sample of a study of blood T cell repertoires in COVID-19. Here immunoSEQ multiplex PCR was the method, and the copy in TCRdb shows in-frame clones only, minus some. The sample comprises approximately 200,000 clones, 86% of which are singletons, and around 4.5% rests with the top ten. Sequenced input: PBMCs or T cells enriched from blood (not recorded which). The receptors come from a woman in her 30s who had been exposed to COVID-19. The CDR3 runs from the conserved cysteine through the conserved F or W. A D gene is named only where the DNA matches it firmly. Not all rows give a size; the values are once, few, many and, for expanded clones, a class.

J	size	D	V	CDR3	DNA
TRBJ1-1	.	.	TRBV27	CASRWGREDTEAFF	TGTGCCAGCAGATGGGGGCGGGAGGACACTGAAGCTTTCTTT
TRBJ2-5	.	.	TRBV19	CASSKGGGRRGGETQYF	TGTGCCAGTAGTAAAGGAGGGGGCCGGCGGGGAGGAGAGACCCAGTACTTC
TRBJ1-4	.	TRBD1	TRBV12-3/TRBV12-4	CASSSLTGWKLFF	TGTGCCAGCAGCTCCCTGACAGGGTGGAAACTGTTTTTT
TRBJ2-2	.	TRBD1	TRBV18	CASSLQGASNTGELFF	TGTGCCAGCTCACTGCAGGGGGCCTCGAACACCGGGGAGCTGTTTTTT
TRBJ1-2	.	TRBD1	TRBV10-3	CASLTGSYGYTF	TGTGCCAGCCTGACAGGGAGCTATGGCTACACCTTC
TRBJ1-2	.	TRBD1	TRBV24-1	CATSDRQGEDYGYTF	TGTGCCACCAGTGATAGACAGGGGGAAGACTATGGCTACACCTTC
TRBJ2-2	.	TRBD1	TRBV5-1	CASSLLWTGATGELFF	TGCGCCAGCAGCTTGCTCTGGACAGGGGCGACCGGGGAGCTGTTTTTT
TRBJ2-5	.	TRBD2	TRBV5-1	CASSAGTSLRETQYF	TGCGCCAGCAGCGCCGGGACTAGCCTTCGGGAGACCCAGTACTTC
TRBJ2-5	.	.	TRBV12-5	CASGATGKGETQYF	TGTGCTAGTGGGGCTACAGGGAAGGGGGAGACCCAGTACTTC
TRBJ1-4	.	.	TRBV27	CASSLSVGTRNEKLFF	TGTGCCAGCAGTTTATCGGTGGGGACAAGGAATGAAAAACTGTTTTTT
TRBJ2-7	.	TRBD2	TRBV19	CASSSTSGGAYEQYF	TGTGCCAGTAGTTCTACGAGCGGGGGGGCCTACGAGCAGTACTTC
TRBJ1-1	once	.	TRBV5-4	CASSQGGPMNTEAFF	TGTGCCAGCAGCCAGGGTGGGCCTATGAACACTGAAGCTTTCTTT
TRBJ1-2	.	.	TRBV30	CAWSVRQDYGYTF	TGTGCCTGGAGTGTACGACAGGACTATGGCTACACCTTC
TRBJ1-6	.	.	TRBV5-5	CASSLSWSSYNSPLHF	TGTGCCAGCAGCTTGTCCTGGAGCTCCTATAATTCACCCCTCCACTTT
TRBJ1-1	.	TRBD1	TRBV5-1	CASSTQGQANSNTEAFF	TGCGCCAGCAGCACCCAGGGACAGGCTAATTCAAACACTGAAGCTTTCTTT
TRBJ1-3	.	.	TRBV19	CATRTPTGAGNTIYF	TGTGCCACCAGAACCCCGACAGGCGCTGGAAACACCATATATTTT
TRBJ1-5	.	TRBD1	TRBV28	CASSSGQANQPQHF	TGTGCCAGCAGCTCGGGACAGGCCAATCAGCCCCAGCATTTT
TRBJ2-3	.	TRBD2	TRBV27	CASSLAGGPMVTQYF	TGTGCCAGCAGTTTAGCGGGGGGGCCGATGGTTACGCAGTATTTT
TRBJ1-6	.	TRBD1	TRBV9	CASSAGTGLLMDPLHF	TGTGCCAGCAGCGCTGGGACAGGCCTTTTAATGGATCCCCTCCACTTT
TRBJ1-5	.	.	TRBV10-3	CAISESVRANQPQHF	TGTGCCATCAGTGAGTCGGTCAGGGCAAATCAGCCCCAGCATTTT
TRBJ2-2	few	TRBD1	TRBV9	CASSGRTGGTGELFF	TGTGCCAGCAGCGGCCGGACAGGGGGGACCGGGGAGCTGTTTTTT
TRBJ1-2	once	TRBD1	TRBV5-1	CASSNPDRGRGGYTF	TGCGCCAGCAGCAACCCGGACAGGGGGAGAGGCGGCTACACCTTC
TRBJ1-1	.	TRBD1	TRBV12-3/TRBV12-4	CASSPDRDAFF	TGTGCCAGCAGCCCGGACAGGGACGCTTTCTTT
TRBJ1-5	once	TRBD1	TRBV2	CASSAIRSDRGNQPQHF	TGTGCCAGCAGTGCAATCAGATCGGACAGGGGGAATCAGCCCCAGCATTTT
TRBJ1-1	.	TRBD1	TRBV12-5	CASGFRGRTEAFF	TGTGCTAGTGGTTTCAGGGGGAGGACTGAAGCTTTCTTT
TRBJ1-2	.	.	TRBV11-2	CASSLSGSANYGYTF	TGTGCCAGCAGCTTGTCGGGGTCGGCTAACTATGGCTACACCTTC
TRBJ1-1	.	.	TRBV11-2	CASSLVLGQLNTEAFF	TGTGCCAGCAGCTTAGTGCTCGGACAGCTGAACACTGAAGCTTTCTTT
TRBJ2-1	.	TRBD2	TRBV4-2	CASSRGGYGAYNEQFF	TGTGCCAGCAGCCGGGGGGGTTATGGCGCCTACAATGAGCAGTTCTTC
TRBJ2-2	.	TRBD1	TRBV5-1	CASSFQSPGQGSTGELFF	TGCGCCAGCAGCTTTCAATCTCCGGGACAGGGGTCAACCGGGGAGCTGTTTTTT
TRBJ1-4	.	TRBD1	TRBV5-1	CASTSGQGFEKLFF	TGCGCCAGCACCTCGGGACAGGGTTTTGAAAAACTGTTTTTT
TRBJ1-1	.	TRBD1	TRBV18	CASSRTGGPLRNTEAFF	TGTGCCAGCTCACGCACAGGGGGGCCGCTTCGTAACACTGAAGCTTTCTTT
TRBJ1-4	.	TRBD1	TRBV28	CASSQTGRGEKLFF	TGTGCCAGCAGTCAGACAGGGAGAGGGGAAAAACTGTTTTTT
TRBJ2-1	.	TRBD1	TRBV7-9	CASSQDRNNEQFF	TGTGCCAGCAGCCAGGACAGGAACAATGAGCAGTTCTTC
TRBJ1-2	once	TRBD1	TRBV3-1/TRBV3-2	CASSQDQGVGSYTF	TGTGCCAGCAGCCAAGATCAGGGGGTGGGGAGCTACACCTTC
TRBJ2-2	.	TRBD1	TRBV6-5	CASTGQGISTGELFF	TGTGCCAGCACAGGACAGGGGATTAGCACCGGGGAGCTGTTTTTT
TRBJ1-3	few	.	TRBV30	CAWTGQLSGNTIYF	TGTGCCTGGACAGGTCAACTTTCTGGAAACACCATATATTTT
TRBJ2-7	.	.	TRBV2	CASSRTYEQYF	TGTGCCAGCAGCCGTACCTACGAGCAGTACTTC
TRBJ2-1	.	.	TRBV14	CASSPQGYEQFF	TGTGCCAGCAGCCCCCAGGGCTATGAGCAGTTCTTC
TRBJ1-1	.	.	TRBV4-1	CASSQPDEGNTEAFF	TGCGCCAGCAGCCAGCCCGATGAGGGGAACACTGAAGCTTTCTTT
TRBJ1-2	.	.	TRBV7-2	CASSVTGTYGYTF	TGTGCCAGCAGCGTCACAGGGACCTATGGCTACACCTTC
TRBJ2-3	.	.	TRBV12-3/TRBV12-4	CASSLRDTQYF	TGTGCCAGCAGTTTGAGAGATACGCAGTATTTT
TRBJ2-1	.	.	TRBV7-2	CASSLRGGAGIRNEQFF	TGTGCCAGCAGCTTAAGGGGGGGCGCCGGTATTAGGAATGAGCAGTTCTTC
TRBJ2-7	.	TRBD2	TRBV10-2	CASGGGGLRTYEQYF	TGCGCCAGCGGGGGCGGGGGGTTGAGAACCTACGAGCAGTACTTC
TRBJ1-6	.	TRBD1	TRBV7-8	CASSLARGQYNSPLHF	TGTGCCAGCAGCTTAGCTCGGGGACAGTATAATTCACCCCTCCACTTT